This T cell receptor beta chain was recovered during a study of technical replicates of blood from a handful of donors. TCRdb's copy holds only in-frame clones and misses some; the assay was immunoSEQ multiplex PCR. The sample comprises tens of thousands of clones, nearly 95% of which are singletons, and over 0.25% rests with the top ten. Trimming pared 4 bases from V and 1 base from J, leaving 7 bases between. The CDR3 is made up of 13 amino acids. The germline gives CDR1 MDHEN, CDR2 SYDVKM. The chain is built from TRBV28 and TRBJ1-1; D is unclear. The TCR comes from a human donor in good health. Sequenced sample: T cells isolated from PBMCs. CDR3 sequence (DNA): TGTGCCAGCAGTTACCAGGAGAACACTGAAGCTTTCTTT. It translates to CASSYQENTEAFF. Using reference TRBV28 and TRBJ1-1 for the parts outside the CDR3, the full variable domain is DVKVTQSSRYLVKRTGEKVFLECVQDMDHENMFWYRQDPGLGLRLIYFSYDVKMKEKGDIPEGYSVSREKKERFSLILESASTNQTSMYLCASSYQENTEAFFGQGTRLTVV.